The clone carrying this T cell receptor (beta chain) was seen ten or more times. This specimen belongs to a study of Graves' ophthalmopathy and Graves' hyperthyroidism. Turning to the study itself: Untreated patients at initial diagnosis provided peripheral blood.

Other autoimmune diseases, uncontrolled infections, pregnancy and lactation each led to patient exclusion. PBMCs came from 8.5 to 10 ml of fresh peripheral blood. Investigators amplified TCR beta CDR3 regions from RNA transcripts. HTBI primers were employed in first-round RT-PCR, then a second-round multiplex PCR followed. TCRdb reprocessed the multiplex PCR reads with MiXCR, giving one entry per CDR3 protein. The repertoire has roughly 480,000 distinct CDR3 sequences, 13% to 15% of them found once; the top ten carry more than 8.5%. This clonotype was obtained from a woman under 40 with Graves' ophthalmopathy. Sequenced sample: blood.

This CDR3 reads CATSDTRTSETHQPQHF. The CDR3 DNA follows: TGTGCCACCAGTGATACCCGGACCTCCGAGACCCATCAGCCCCAGCATTTT. V and J are TRBV24-1 and TRBJ1-5; D is unresolved. The length of the CDR3 is 17 residues. Germline-derived CDR1 and CDR2 are KGHDR and SFDVKD. V lost 3 bases, J lost 5 bases, and 19 bases lay in between.